These 10 T cell receptor beta chains share one sample of origin, sequenced in a study of blood T cells in healthy people across ages (dated by TCRdb to about 2015). The library was made by 5' RACE. Sequencing took place on an Illumina HiSeq 2500. A second about 6 to 11 cycle PCR used a sample-barcoded 5' primer and a J-beta primer mix. Using fastp at Q25 and MiXCR, TCRdb reprocessed the public reads and kept productive beta chains. Here each entry gathers all rows of one CDR3 protein and keeps the most common genes and DNA. The sample table records some 900,000 distinct CDR3 sequences; roughly 50% of these occur just once. Clones ranked in the top ten supply around an eighth of the sample. Sequenced sample: blood. The origin of the receptors is a man aged 25-40 years in good health.

This rearrangement joins TRBV11-3 to TRBJ2-1; no clear D gene. The CDR3 has 13 residues. Germline V gives CDR1 SGHNT, CDR2 YENEEA. Trimming shortened V by 0 bases and J by 9 bases, and 9 bases separated the two germline ends. The CDR3 protein is CASSLETFGEQFF. The CDR3 nucleotides are TGTGCCAGCAGCTTAGAAACATTCGGTGAGCAGTTCTTC.

This clonotype was counted many times. This sequence joins TRBV6-2 or TRBV6-3 and TRBJ2-7; tentatively, D is TRBD1 or TRBD2 (5 bases each). CDR3 size: 15 residues. V was cut by 3 bases and J by 3 bases, with 15 bases left in between. The germline CDR1 and CDR2 sequences are MNHEY and SVGEGT. The CDR3 DNA reads as TGTGCCAGCAGTTATGGGACCCCTGCTATCTACGAGCAGTACTTC. It is translated as CASSYGTPAIYEQYF.

The gene calls are TRBV7-2 and TRBJ2-1; D is perhaps TRBD1 (5 bases). CDR1 is SGHTA, CDR2 FQGNSA, per germline. V gave up 6 bases and J gave up 10 bases, with 16 bases separating them. The CDR3 runs to 13 residues. CDR3 DNA: TGTGCCAGCAGTGTTGACAGCAACTACGAGCAGTTCTTC. Its protein is CASSVDSNYEQFF. Using reference TRBV7-2 and TRBJ2-1 for the parts outside the CDR3, the full variable domain is GAGVSQSPSNKVTEKGKDVELRCDPISGHTALYWYRQSLGQGLEFLIYFQGNSAPDKSGLPSDRFSAERTGGSVSTLTIQRTQQEDSAVYLCASSVDSNYEQFFGPGTRLTVL.

This clonotype showed up just a few times. The chain employs TRBV6-2 or TRBV6-3 and TRBJ2-2; D is perhaps TRBD2 (6 bases). The CDR3 covers 15 residues. CDR1 is MNHEY and CDR2 is SVGEGT in the germline V gene. V was pared by 6 bases and J by 7 bases, with 18 bases between. CDR3 DNA sequence: TGTGCCAGCAGATCGGGACTCGTCTCGAACGGGGAGCTGTTTTTT. Protein sequence: CASRSGLVSNGELFF.

This clonotype was counted between two and nine times. The CDR3 DNA is TGTGCCAGCAGGTCGACGGAGACCCAGTACTTC. Protein: CASRSTETQYF. The rearrangement links TRBV28 to TRBJ2-5, with no clear D. V was cut by 6 bases and J by 5 bases, with 7 bases left in between. Germline V gene data show CDR1 as MDHEN and CDR2 as SYDVKM. This CDR3 is built from 11 residues.

The chain carries TRBV12-3 or TRBV12-4 and TRBJ1-6; D remains ambiguous. The CDR3 consists of 15 residues. Trimming removed 3 bases from V and 1 base from J, with 7 bases in between. The CDR3 loop is CASSFFGSYNSPLHF. CDR3 coding DNA: TGTGCCAGCAGTTTTTTTGGGTCCTATAATTCACCCCTCCACTTT.

The V and J genes are TRBV28 and TRBJ2-1; 12 nucleotides agree with TRBD2. V lost 9 bases, J lost 5 bases, and 17 bases stayed unmatched. Per the germline V gene, CDR1 is MDHEN and CDR2 is SYDVKM. The CDR3 has 18 residues. Written as DNA, the CDR3 is TGTGCCAGAAGCTCCTACTTCTCTAGCGGGGGGGCGAACAATGAGCAGTTCTTC. This encodes CARSSYFSSGGANNEQFF.

A word on this clonotype: The junction differs from germline at one of its ends, possibly a read error. The chain couples TRBV5-1 to TRBJ1-2; D unclear. Germline loops: CDR1 SGHRS, CDR2 YFSETQ. The CDR3 consists of 13 residues. In DNA, the CDR3 is TGCGCCAGCAGCTTGGAAGGGAACGGTGGCCACACCTTC. Its protein is CASSLEGNGGHTF.

This clonotype was counted only a few times. The genes are TRBV6-4 and TRBJ2-3, with TRBD2 identical over 8 bases. Per the germline V gene, CDR1 is MRHNA and CDR2 is SNTAGT. The CDR3 is made up of 15 amino acids. V was clipped by 3 bases and J by 1 base; unmatched bases: 3. Here the CDR3 DNA reads TGTGCCAGCAGTGATACAGCGGGGGGCACAGATACGCAGTATTTT. Its protein is CASSDTAGGTDTQYF.

V is TRBV28 and J is TRBJ2-2, with 12 bases that match TRBD2. Germline V gene data show CDR1 as MDHEN and CDR2 as SYDVKM. This CDR3 has 17 amino acids. Germline trimming cut 3 bases from V and 3 bases from J; bases unmatched to any gene: 5. CDR3 sequence reads: CASSLPSGGAYTGELFF. DNA of the CDR3: TGTGCCAGCAGTTTGCCTAGCGGGGGGGCATACACCGGGGAGCTGTTTTTT.